Listed below are T cell receptor beta chains from one sample, sequenced in a study of T-cell memory formation after mild COVID-19. TCRdb redid the calling of the 5' RACE reads with MiXCR, one entry per CDR3 protein. The sample consists of approximately 190,000 distinct CDR3 sequences, around 20% of them appearing once. The sequenced sample was PBMCs or a T cell subset sorted from them (not recorded which). The receptors here all came from an adult woman who had mild COVID-19 (a few samples of this study predate the infection). Cell type and time point are not known. CDR3s include the opening cysteine and the closing phenylalanine or tryptophan. A D gene is named only where the DNA matches it firmly. Only part of the rows carry a size: once, few, many, or a class if the clone is expanded.

V gene: TRBV27
J gene: TRBJ2-7
D gene: NA
clone size: NA
CDR3 protein: CASSTTADSYEQYF
CDR3 DNA: TGTGCCAGCAGTACGACAGCCGACTCCTACGAGCAGTACTTC

V gene: TRBV29-1
J gene: TRBJ2-2
D gene: NA
clone size: NA
CDR3 protein: CSVERGSGTGELFF
CDR3 DNA: TGCAGCGTTGAGAGGGGGTCGGGCACCGGGGAGCTGTTTTTT

V gene: TRBV6-6
J gene: TRBJ1-2
D gene: TRBD1
clone size: NA
CDR3 protein: CASSYPRQGLYGYTF
CDR3 DNA: TGTGCCAGCAGTTACCCCAGACAGGGTCTCTATGGCTACACCTTC

V gene: TRBV4-1
J gene: TRBJ2-1
D gene: TRBD2
clone size: few
CDR3 protein: CASSRLPTSGAVNNEQFF
CDR3 DNA: TGCGCCAGCAGCCGATTACCGACTAGCGGGGCGGTAAACAATGAGCAGTTCTTC

V gene: TRBV10-3
J gene: TRBJ1-2
D gene: TRBD1
clone size: NA
CDR3 protein: CAISTYGQGGYTF
CDR3 DNA: TGTGCCATCAGTACCTACGGACAGGGCGGCTACACCTTC

V gene: TRBV20-1
J gene: TRBJ2-3
D gene: NA
clone size: few
CDR3 protein: CSASILLTDTQYF
CDR3 DNA: TGCAGTGCTAGTATCCTACTCACAGATACGCAGTATTTT

V gene: TRBV2
J gene: TRBJ2-1
D gene: TRBD2
clone size: once
CDR3 protein: CASSGGGTSGRLEQFF
CDR3 DNA: TGTGCCAGCAGTGGGGGTGGTACTAGCGGGAGGTTGGAGCAGTTCTTC

V gene: TRBV7-9
J gene: TRBJ2-5
D gene: NA
clone size: many
CDR3 protein: CASSYTGETQYF
CDR3 DNA: TGTGCCAGCAGCTACACCGGAGAGACCCAGTACTTC

V gene: TRBV6-1
J gene: TRBJ2-7
D gene: NA
clone size: few
CDR3 protein: CASRATGVGEQYF
CDR3 DNA: TGTGCCAGCAGGGCCACGGGGGTCGGCGAGCAGTACTTC

V gene: TRBV19
J gene: TRBJ2-1
D gene: NA
clone size: NA
CDR3 protein: CASREGQSYNEQFF
CDR3 DNA: TGTGCCAGTAGAGAGGGACAAAGCTACAATGAGCAGTTCTTC

V gene: TRBV5-1
J gene: TRBJ2-3
D gene: TRBD2
clone size: many
CDR3 protein: CASSFGTSGSRLDTQYF
CDR3 DNA: TGCGCCAGCAGCTTTGGGACTAGCGGGAGTCGGCTGGATACGCAGTATTTT

V gene: TRBV18
J gene: TRBJ1-6
D gene: NA
clone size: few
CDR3 protein: CASSSQGANSPLHF
CDR3 DNA: TGTGCCAGCTCATCACAGGGAGCCAATTCACCCCTCCACTTT

V gene: TRBV7-3
J gene: TRBJ2-2
D gene: NA
clone size: NA
CDR3 protein: CASSLTAHTGELFF
CDR3 DNA: TGTGCCAGCAGCTTAACCGCCCACACCGGGGAGCTGTTTTTT

V gene: TRBV5-1
J gene: TRBJ1-1
D gene: NA
clone size: once
CDR3 protein: CASSLAPSGARDTEAFF
CDR3 DNA: TGCGCCAGCAGCTTGGCCCCTTCAGGGGCGCGCGACACTGAAGCTTTCTTT

V gene: TRBV5-1
J gene: TRBJ2-1
D gene: TRBD2
clone size: few
CDR3 protein: CASSLGRTSGLEQFF
CDR3 DNA: TGCGCCAGCAGCTTGGGCCGGACTAGCGGTTTAGAGCAGTTCTTC

V gene: TRBV7-2
J gene: TRBJ1-6
D gene: NA
clone size: NA
CDR3 protein: CASSLDLGPLHF
CDR3 DNA: TGTGCCAGCAGCTTAGACCTCGGACCCCTCCACTTT

V gene: TRBV6-5
J gene: TRBJ2-1
D gene: TRBD2
clone size: NA
CDR3 protein: CASSLTTSGFNEQFF
CDR3 DNA: TGTGCCAGCAGCTTAACGACTAGCGGGTTCAATGAGCAGTTCTTC